Listed below are T cell receptor beta chains from one sample, sequenced in a study of blood T cell repertoires in COVID-19. Generated by immunoSEQ multiplex PCR, the TCRdb table keeps only in-frame clones and is missing some. This sample has roughly 250,000 clones; around 85% occur once, and the top ten carry approximately 4%. Input material: peripheral blood. The receptors derive from a woman aged 40 to 55 with active or convalescent COVID-19. Both conserved end residues are part of each CDR3. The D gene is left open where the match is weak. A row's size may be missing; if present it is once, few, many or a size class.

v_gene	j_gene	d_gene	abundance	CDR3aa	CDR3nt
TRBV28	TRBJ1-2	TRBD1	.	CASSLKVFEGQKYF	TGTGCCAGCAGTTTAAAAGTATTTGAGGGACAGAAGTACTTC
TRBV28	TRBJ1-2	.	.	CASSDPGYYGYTF	TGTGCCAGCAGCGATCCAGGTTACTATGGCTACACCTTC
TRBV10-3	TRBJ1-3	.	.	CANSPGSPSGNTIYF	TGTGCCAATTCGCCGGGTTCCCCCTCTGGAAACACCATATATTTT
TRBV30	TRBJ1-4	.	.	CAYRWREGEKLFF	TGTGCCTACCGTTGGAGGGAGGGTGAAAAACTGTTTTTT
TRBV2	TRBJ2-1	TRBD1	.	CASRRDRVKNEQFF	TGTGCCAGCCGGCGGGACAGGGTAAAGAATGAGCAGTTCTTC
TRBV19	TRBJ2-1	.	.	CASSTQGSSYNEQFF	TGTGCCAGTAGTACCCAGGGGAGCTCCTACAATGAGCAGTTCTTC
TRBV5-5	TRBJ2-5	.	.	CASSLLPVQETQYF	TGTGCCAGCAGCTTACTACCCGTGCAGGAGACCCAGTACTTC
TRBV3-1/TRBV3-2	TRBJ2-1	TRBD2	.	CASSFGLAGNNEQFF	TGTGCCAGCAGCTTTGGACTAGCGGGGAACAATGAGCAGTTCTTC
TRBV2	TRBJ2-7	.	.	CASRSDKALKDF	TGTGCCAGCAGATCTGACAAGGCCCTTAAGGATTTC
TRBV5-1	TRBJ1-3	TRBD1	.	CASSSNFGTGQNTIYF	TGCGCCAGCAGCTCTAACTTCGGGACAGGGCAAAACACCATATATTTT
TRBV11-3	TRBJ2-6	.	.	CASSIGHPNVLTF	TGTGCCAGCAGTATCGGACACCCCAACGTCCTGACTTTC
TRBV28	TRBJ1-5	.	.	CASFGRVVQPQHF	TGTGCCAGCTTCGGCAGGGTTGTCCAGCCCCAGCATTTT
TRBV19	TRBJ1-5	TRBD1	.	CASSIRGGGQPQHF	TGTGCCAGTAGTATTCGAGGGGGCGGTCAGCCCCAGCATTTT
TRBV4-1	TRBJ1-5	TRBD1	.	CASSQDGTGLMVNQPQHF	TGCGCCAGCAGCCAAGATGGGACAGGGTTAATGGTCAATCAGCCCCAGCATTTT
TRBV7-9	TRBJ2-3	TRBD2	.	CASNKGLAGDTQYF	TGTGCCAGCAACAAAGGGCTAGCGGGGGATACGCAGTATTTT
TRBV15	TRBJ1-2	.	.	CATSRGEGNYGYTF	TGTGCCACCAGCAGAGGGGAGGGTAACTATGGCTACACCTTC
TRBV5-1	TRBJ2-1	.	.	CASSLGQGLGEQFF	TGCGCCAGCAGCTTGGGGCAGGGGTTGGGTGAGCAGTTCTTC
TRBV9	TRBJ2-2	.	once	CASSVAPGGGYTGELFF	TGTGCCAGCAGCGTAGCTCCAGGAGGAGGGTACACCGGGGAGCTGTTTTTT
TRBV19	TRBJ1-2	.	.	CASSPSRAGKDGYTF	TGTGCCAGTAGCCCTTCCCGGGCCGGGAAGGATGGCTACACCTTC
TRBV5-1	TRBJ2-1	TRBD2	.	CASSFAGGADEQFF	TGCGCCAGCAGCTTCGCCGGGGGGGCAGATGAGCAGTTCTTC
TRBV10-3	TRBJ2-5	TRBD2	.	CAISESGLAETQYF	TGTGCCATCAGTGAGTCTGGACTAGCAGAGACCCAGTACTTC
TRBV28	TRBJ1-6	.	once	CVTVSSSYNSPLHF	TGTGTGACAGTCTCGAGCTCCTATAATTCACCCCTCCACTTT
TRBV6-5	TRBJ1-2	.	.	CASNPTRGYGYTF	TGTGCCAGCAACCCCACGCGGGGATATGGCTACACCTTC
TRBV6-5	TRBJ1-1	TRBD1	few	CASSPPGQGNTEAFF	TGTGCCAGCAGTCCACCGGGACAGGGGAACACTGAAGCTTTCTTT
TRBV6-5	TRBJ2-2	.	.	CASLQQGTGELFF	TGTGCCAGCTTGCAACAGGGAACCGGGGAGCTGTTTTTT
TRBV5-1	TRBJ1-3	.	.	CASSYDNSGNTIYF	TGCGCCAGCAGCTACGACAACTCTGGAAACACCATATATTTT
TRBV13	TRBJ1-5	.	once	CARHGEALRDGSNQPQHF	TGTGCCAGACACGGGGAGGCCCTTCGGGACGGTAGCAATCAGCCCCAGCATTTT
TRBV25-1	TRBJ1-3	.	.	CASSEDPGIGNTIYF	TGTGCCAGCAGTGAGGACCCGGGAATCGGAAACACCATATATTTT
TRBV7-2	TRBJ1-4	.	.	CASSLRGRREEKLFF	TGTGCCAGCAGCTTAAGAGGACGGAGGGAGGAAAAACTGTTTTTT
TRBV11-2	TRBJ1-3	.	.	CASSSLKGSNTIYF	TGTGCCAGCAGCTCGCTTAAAGGGAGCAACACCATATATTTT
TRBV11-2	TRBJ2-3	.	.	CASSLRIASTDTQYF	TGTGCCAGCAGCTTACGCATAGCTAGCACAGATACGCAGTATTTT
TRBV19	TRBJ2-2	TRBD2	.	CASSMTSGANGELFF	TGTGCCAGTAGTATGACTAGCGGGGCCAACGGGGAGCTGTTTTTT
TRBV5-4	TRBJ2-2	TRBD1	.	CASSPGQGNTGELFF	TGTGCCAGCAGCCCGGGACAGGGGAACACCGGGGAGCTGTTTTTT
TRBV2	TRBJ2-1	TRBD2	.	CASSVSAGGWDEQFF	TGTGCCAGCAGTGTCTCAGCGGGGGGATGGGATGAGCAGTTCTTC
TRBV10-3	TRBJ2-3	TRBD2	.	CAISDRGGVGSDTQYF	TGTGCCATCAGTGACCGGGGGGGAGTTGGGTCAGATACGCAGTATTTT
TRBV5-1	TRBJ2-3	.	.	CASSLQGPGTDTQYF	TGCGCCAGCAGCTTACAGGGACCGGGCACAGATACGCAGTATTTT
TRBV3-1/TRBV3-2	TRBJ1-2	TRBD1	.	CASSQDMTGQGSGYTF	TGTGCCAGCAGCCAAGATATGACGGGACAGGGAAGTGGCTACACCTTC
TRBV12-3/TRBV12-4	TRBJ1-6	TRBD1	.	CASSTGGRSPLHF	TGTGCCAGCAGCACAGGGGGAAGATCACCCCTCCACTTT
TRBV5-1	TRBJ1-3	TRBD1	.	CASSWMTGTGSGNTIYF	TGCGCCAGCAGCTGGATGACAGGGACGGGGTCTGGAAACACCATATATTTT
TRBV21-1	TRBJ2-2	.	.	CASSKGPTGGSGELFF	TGTGCCAGCAGCAAAGGTCCGACAGGGGGGTCAGGGGAGCTGTTTTTT
TRBV6-4	TRBJ1-1	.	few	CASSATGRGTEAFF	TGTGCCAGCAGTGCCACAGGCCGGGGGACTGAAGCTTTCTTT
TRBV7-3	TRBJ2-1	.	.	CASSPRVSGEQFF	TGTGCCAGCAGCCCTCGGGTTTCGGGTGAGCAGTTCTTC